This T cell receptor (beta chain) emerged from a study of T cell changes during pregnancy in multiple sclerosis. Here immunoSEQ multiplex PCR was the method, and the copy in TCRdb shows in-frame clones only, minus some. The sample lists 40,000 to 50,000 clones; almost 95% were seen once. Here the sequenced sample was CD8+ T cells from peripheral blood mononuclear cells, taken in the first trimester of pregnancy. The source is a female donor with multiple sclerosis, enrolled in a pregnancy study.

CDR3 sequence (DNA): TGCGCCAGCACCCCCGGGGGGGCAGGCACTGAAGCTTTCTTT. Amino acids: CASTPGGAGTEAFF. This chain connects TRBV10-2 to TRBJ1-1, with a possible D match to TRBD1 (6 bases). The CDR3 covers 14 residues. Germline V CDR1 and CDR2: WSHSY, SAAADI. V lost 7 bases to trimming and J lost 4 bases, with 16 bases between them.